These 5 T cell receptor beta chains share one sample of origin, sequenced in a study of HIV-infected children after antiretroviral therapy interruption (dated by TCRdb to between 2017 and 2020). The receptor library was made with 3' RACE. Reads for this sample came from an Illumina MiSeq. TCR libraries were constructed from RNA with a 3' RACE protocol that used unique molecular identifiers to correct for PCR amplification bias. The public reads were quality trimmed at Q25 with fastp and then assembled into clones with MiXCR by TCRdb, keeping productive beta chains. Entries that share a CDR3 protein sequence are merged under the most common genes and DNA. The table for this sample lists tens of thousands of distinct CDR3 sequences; more than 3.5% of them were counted only once. The ten top clones hold about 0.71% of the sample. The label giving this sample's treatment or condition can be read as: PENTA 11 planned treatment interruption arm or continuous ART arm.

The material sequenced was CD45RA+ CD4+ T cells from PBMCs, pooled from several time points, taken from a donor given antiretroviral therapy, either interrupted or continuous. This specimen's cell subset or site label, per the study, means: naive CD4+ CD45RA+ CD45RO- T cells. These receptors originate from a pool of human donors with HIV.

In this sample, this clonotype turned up a few times. V usage is TRBV7-8 and J usage is TRBJ2-7; TRBD1 matches 11 bases. CDR1 is SGHVS, CDR2 FQNEAQ, per germline. CDR3 length: 14 residues. V lost 4 bases, J lost 5 bases, and 4 bases stayed unmatched. This CDR3 reads CASSSRDRGNEQYF. The CDR3, as DNA: TGTGCCAGCAGCTCCCGGGACAGGGGGAACGAGCAGTACTTC.

This clonotype was counted between two and nine times. The chain recombines TRBV10-3 with TRBJ2-7, with 10 positions matching TRBD1. The V gene's germline CDR1 is ENHRY and CDR2 SYGVKD. The CDR3 is made up of 14 amino acids. Trimming removed 6 bases from V and 6 bases from J; junction bases left unmatched: 8. The CDR3 here is CAIREGQGFGEQYF. In nucleotides, the CDR3 is TGTGCCATCAGGGAGGGACAGGGGTTTGGCGAGCAGTACTTC.

The sample holds many counts of this clonotype. The chain employs TRBV4-2 and TRBJ1-6, with D unresolved. This CDR3 has 14 amino acids. CDR1 and CDR2 from the germline V gene are LGHNA and YNFKEQ. V lost 0 bases to trimming and J lost 8 bases, with 8 bases between them. The CDR3 loop reads CASSQEVEHSPLHF. DNA for the CDR3: TGTGCCAGCAGCCAAGAAGTGGAGCATTCACCCCTCCACTTT.

The sample holds many counts of this clonotype. The rearrangement uses TRBV28 and TRBJ1-6; TRBD1 matches at 9 bases. The CDR3 contains 18 residues. Germline V gene lookup returns CDR1 MDHEN and CDR2 SYDVKM. The junction had 14 bases not matched to a gene; V was cut back by 6 bases and J by 5 bases. CDR3 protein: CASRRPGGQGLNNSPLHF. CDR3 nucleotides: TGTGCCAGCAGACGCCCTGGGGGACAGGGTCTTAATAATTCACCCCTCCACTTT.

At least ten counts were recorded for this clonotype. This rearrangement joins TRBV2 to TRBJ2-3, with a weak D call TRBD2 (5 bases). Germline loops: CDR1 SNHLY, CDR2 FYNNEI. The V gene lost 4 bases and the J gene lost 3 bases, with 20 bases spanning the gap. This CDR3 has 17 residues. CDR3 nucleotide sequence: TGTGCCAGCAGTGTCAGGCTAGCCCCCAGTCAGACAGATACGCAGTATTTT. It yields the protein CASSVRLAPSQTDTQYF.